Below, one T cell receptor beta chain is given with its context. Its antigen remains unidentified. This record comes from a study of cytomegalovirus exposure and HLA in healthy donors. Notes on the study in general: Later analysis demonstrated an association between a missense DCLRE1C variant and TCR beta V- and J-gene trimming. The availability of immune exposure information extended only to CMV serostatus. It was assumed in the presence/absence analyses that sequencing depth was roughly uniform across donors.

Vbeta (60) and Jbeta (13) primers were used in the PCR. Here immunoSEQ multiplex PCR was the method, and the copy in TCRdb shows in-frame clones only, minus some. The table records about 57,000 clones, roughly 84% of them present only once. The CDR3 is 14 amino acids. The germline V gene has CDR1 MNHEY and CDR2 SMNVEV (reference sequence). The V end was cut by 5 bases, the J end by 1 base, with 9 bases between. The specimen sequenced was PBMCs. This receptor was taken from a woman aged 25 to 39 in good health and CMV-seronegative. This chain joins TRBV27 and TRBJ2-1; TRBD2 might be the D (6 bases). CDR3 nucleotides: TGTGCCAGCAGTCTAGCGATTTCCTACAATGAGCAGTTCTTC. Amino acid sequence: CASSLAISYNEQFF.